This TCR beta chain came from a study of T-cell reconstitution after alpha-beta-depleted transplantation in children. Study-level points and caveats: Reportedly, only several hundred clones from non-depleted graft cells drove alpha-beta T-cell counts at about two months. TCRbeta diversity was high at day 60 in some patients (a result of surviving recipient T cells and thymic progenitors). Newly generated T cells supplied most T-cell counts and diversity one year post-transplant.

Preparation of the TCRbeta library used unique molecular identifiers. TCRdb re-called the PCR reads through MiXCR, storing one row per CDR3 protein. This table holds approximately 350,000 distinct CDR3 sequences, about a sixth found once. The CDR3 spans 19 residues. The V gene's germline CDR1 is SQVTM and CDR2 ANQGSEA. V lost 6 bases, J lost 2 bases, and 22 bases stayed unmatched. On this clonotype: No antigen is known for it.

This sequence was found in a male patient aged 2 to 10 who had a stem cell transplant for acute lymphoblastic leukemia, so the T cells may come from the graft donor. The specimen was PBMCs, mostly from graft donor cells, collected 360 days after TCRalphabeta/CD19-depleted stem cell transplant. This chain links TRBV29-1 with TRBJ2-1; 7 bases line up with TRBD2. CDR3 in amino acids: CSVLLLARKTPIAYNEQFF. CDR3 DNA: TGCAGCGTCCTACTACTAGCGAGAAAAACCCCCATTGCCTACAATGAGCAGTTCTTC.